This TCR beta chain comes out of a study of breast tumors, draining lymph nodes, adjacent tissues. TCRdb processed the multiplex PCR reads anew with MiXCR; each CDR3 protein has one entry. Of about 21,000 distinct CDR3 sequences in the sample, around 55% were seen once. Regarding the study as a whole: Luminal-like breast cancer showed significantly higher tumor–nontumor repertoire similarity than basal-like. Data fit most tumor T cells coming from lymph node, expanding in tumor. Tumors had less TCR diversity than lymph nodes, more than nontumor tissue.

As regards this clonotype: Its antigen is currently unknown.

The TCR sequence derives from a female donor with breast cancer. Some clones in this sample may be carry-over from other donors' samples. Sequences were obtained from breast tumor tissue.

The CDR3 loop reads CSARPADTQYF. Written as DNA, the CDR3 is TGCAGTGCTAGACCGGCAGATACGCAGTATTTT. This chain joins TRBV20-1 and TRBJ2-3; D gene uncertain. V was shortened by 2 bases and J by 4 bases, with 4 bases between the two germline ends. Germline values: CDR1 DFQATT, CDR2 SNEGSKA (reference sequence). This CDR3 comprises 11 residues.